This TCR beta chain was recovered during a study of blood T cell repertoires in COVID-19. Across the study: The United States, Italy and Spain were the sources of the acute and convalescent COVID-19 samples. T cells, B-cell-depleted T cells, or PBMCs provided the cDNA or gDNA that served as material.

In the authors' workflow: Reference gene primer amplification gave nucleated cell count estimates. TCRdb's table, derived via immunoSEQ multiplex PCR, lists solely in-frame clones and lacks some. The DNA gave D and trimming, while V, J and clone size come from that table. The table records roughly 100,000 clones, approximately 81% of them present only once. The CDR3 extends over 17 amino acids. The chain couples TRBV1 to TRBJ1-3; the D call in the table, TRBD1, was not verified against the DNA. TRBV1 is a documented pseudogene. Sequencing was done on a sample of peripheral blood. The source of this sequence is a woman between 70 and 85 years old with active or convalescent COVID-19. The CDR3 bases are TGCACCAGCAGCCAATTGACAGGGGAGGCGTGGGGAAACACCATATATTTT. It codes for CTSSQLTGEAWGNTIYF.